The rows below give T cell receptor beta chains drawn from one sample of a study of shared clonotypes between healthy human individuals. Sequenced by immunoSEQ multiplex PCR; TCRdb stores in-frame clones only, minus some. The table shows about 2 million clones, with 85% to 95% occurring only once. Material: naive CD4+ T cells sorted from blood. The receptors derive from a man younger than 30 in good health. The CDR3 runs from the conserved cysteine through the conserved F or W. Fields, in order: CDR3 protein, J gene, V gene.

CASIRQQGVIETQYF TRBJ2-5 TRBV2
CSVGPQGPVGTQYF TRBJ2-5 TRBV29-1
CAISASVPDNEQFF TRBJ2-1 TRBV10-3
CASSLIGSGSTHNEQFF TRBJ2-1 TRBV5-4
CASSPGTVGYEQYF TRBJ2-7 TRBV25-1
CASSLEGTGGGYTF TRBJ1-2 TRBV7-9
CACTQGGSYNSPLHF TRBJ1-6 TRBV30
CASRSEDRAYGYTF TRBJ1-2 TRBV2
CSVEDLGQNKYF TRBJ2-7 TRBV29-1
CASSLGGTEQGYTF TRBJ1-2 TRBV7-2
CASSSDRWYNQPQHF TRBJ1-5 TRBV7-9
CASSQRQGYTEAFF TRBJ1-1 TRBV14
CASSSDRPNEQFF TRBJ2-1 TRBV5-1
CASSPPGGWEQYF TRBJ2-7 TRBV18
CASSPNYVGSYEQYF TRBJ2-7 TRBV28
CASSLGDSYEQYF TRBJ2-7 TRBV13
CASSLDASGGSTDTQYF TRBJ2-3 TRBV11-2
CASSTVMWETDTQYF TRBJ2-3 TRBV19
CASSAGTSLETQYF TRBJ2-5 TRBV2
CASSLEAAPYF TRBJ2-3 TRBV5-5
CASSLGGDGNTIYF TRBJ1-3 TRBV5-1
CASLAAGQETQYF TRBJ2-5 TRBV6-6
CASSGGGHYGYTF TRBJ1-2 TRBV5-4
CAWSHGTAKSPYNSPLHF TRBJ1-6 TRBV30
CASSMGQGISYEQYF TRBJ2-7 TRBV19
CASRQSRSSRGDGYTF TRBJ1-2 TRBV19
CASSLGGTNTGELFF TRBJ2-2 TRBV7-8
CASSVAGGNYNEQFF TRBJ2-1 TRBV9
CASSWTGGTDTQYF TRBJ2-3 TRBV5-1
CASRPRLFAGGPNEQFF TRBJ2-1 TRBV12-2
CASSISSNANYGYTF TRBJ1-2 TRBV5-1
CASTPGGKNSPLHF TRBJ1-6 TRBV6-6
CASSLSGARTGELFF TRBJ2-2 TRBV5-1
CASSKRGPGGDTQYF TRBJ2-3 TRBV6-1
CASSPRYGGTDTQYF TRBJ2-3 TRBV7-2
CASRPPGGAYNEQFF TRBJ2-1 TRBV6-5
CASSLVGQMNTDTQYF TRBJ2-3 TRBV5-4
CASSLYRDRALGNYGYTF TRBJ1-2 TRBV5-4
CASSDGRNEKLFF TRBJ1-4 TRBV2
CASTQGSGRVTDTQYF TRBJ2-3 TRBV7-2
CASTPSGGATDTQYF TRBJ2-3 TRBV2
CASSRAVEQYF TRBJ2-7 TRBV28
CASSLSTSGRGETQYF TRBJ2-5 TRBV5-1